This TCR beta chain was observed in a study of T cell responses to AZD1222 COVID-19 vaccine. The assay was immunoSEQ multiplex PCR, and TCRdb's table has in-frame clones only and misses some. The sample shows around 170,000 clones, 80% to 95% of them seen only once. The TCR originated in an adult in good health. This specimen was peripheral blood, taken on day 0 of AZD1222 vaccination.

The CDR3, as DNA: TGTGCCAGCAGCCAAGCGGTTGGGAAACTAGTCACCGGGGAGCTGTTTTTT. The encoded protein is CASSQAVGKLVTGELFF. The chain joins TRBV14 to TRBJ2-2; D perhaps matches TRBD2 (5 bases). Germline lookup yields CDR1 SGHDN and CDR2 FVKESK. This CDR3 spans 17 amino acids. Between the trimmed V and J ends, which lost 1 base and 4 bases, there was a span of 16 bases.